This record concerns one T cell receptor beta chain sequence. Its antigen is as yet unknown. These data come from a study of graft-versus-host responses after intestinal transplantation. Background on the study: Transplants were multivisceral, liver-intestinal, or isolated intestinal.

The assay was immunoSEQ multiplex PCR, and TCRdb's table has in-frame clones only and misses some. This table holds approximately 93,000 clones, under 95% found once. Germline V gene data show CDR1 as PRHDT and CDR2 as FYEKMQ (reference sequence). V trimming: 5 bases; J trimming: 8 bases; junction bases outside the gene matches: 12. The CDR3 covers 16 residues. Broader study findings: Graft-versus-host to host-versus-graft clonal ratios in allografts were high in patients with graft-donor T cell macrochimerism.

This clonotype was obtained from a human donor who was the organ donor for an intestinal transplant. The chain employs TRBV13 and TRBJ1-3, with 10 bases lining up with TRBD1. This specimen consisted of unstimulated CD8+ T cells sorted from spleen or lymph node cells, obtained before transplant. CDR3: CASSLHLTGGRDTIYF. The CDR3 coding sequence is TGTGCCAGCAGCCTTCACCTGACAGGGGGCCGGGACACCATATATTTT.